The text below deals with one T cell receptor (beta chain). Its binding antigen is unknown. No per-base quality is available; no much larger clone lies one base away. TCR cDNA was synthesized by 5'RACE template switching, through which a universal primer site and unique molecular identifiers were introduced. Priming of cDNA synthesis was performed from both the TCR alpha and TCR beta constant segments. Two PCR steps were used to amplify libraries, with sample barcodes and sequencing adapters being added in the second step. Sequencing of libraries was done on Illumina HiSeq 2500 (2x100 bp) or NovaSeq (2x150 bp). As for how the authors treated the data: MIGEC handled demultiplexing of reads and collapsing into UMI consensus sequences, while MiXCR performed V(D)J alignment. Clonotypes responding to the vaccine were identified with edgeR on replicate PBMC samples, with the criteria of FDR below 0.01 and a log2 fold change above 5 up to day 15. Each bulk clonotype received a CD4 or CD8 identity based on whether the sequenced CD4 or CD8 repertoire contained that clonotype at higher abundance. The public reads were run again by TCRdb, first through fastp at Q25 and then through MiXCR, and only productive beta chains were kept. Every entry covers one CDR3 protein and lists the most common genes and DNA from its rows. The V and J calls follow TCRdb's processing rather than the paper's. The sample table shows just under 600,000 distinct CDR3 sequences, and roughly 14% are seen once. The top ten constitute 11% to 15% of the sample.

This entry comes from a study of T cells after yellow fever vaccination (dated by TCRdb to between 2019 and 2020). In the study overall: The SMART-Seq v4 Ultra Low Input RNA kit was used to prepare libraries from fractions with low cell numbers. To follow T-cell clones before and after primary and booster YFV17D yellow fever vaccination, bulk TCR alpha and beta repertoires were sequenced over time. Bulk PBMC replicates and cell subsets were isolated from blood drawn at multiple timepoints before and after both primary and secondary immunization. Two healthy male donors made up the cohort, one aged 18 to 29 years and the other aged 30 to 40 years.

The meaning of the sample's treatment or condition label: live attenuated yellow fever vaccine strain. Two biological replicates of bulk PBMCs were collected at each blood-draw timepoint. PBMCs were isolated from peripheral blood using a standard Ficoll-Paque protocol. TriZol was used to extract RNA from bulk PBMCs, CD4 and CD8 fractions, and dextramer-positive and dextramer-negative fractions. Overall results and qualifications from the work: Most clones expanded after primary vaccination (almost 97% of CD4 and around 88% of CD8) were re-detected after the booster, suggesting that broad memory maintenance occurred. The secondary T-cell response was found to be weaker but faster than the primary response, with a peak reached on day 5 rather than on day 15. A small share of clonotypes was detected in both CD4 and CD8 compartments, with the overlap likely arising from convergent recombination. Only a couple of donors were included in the study, so the extent to which the findings can be generalized is limited. Computational filtering was required because FACS-sorted repertoires could contain abundant contaminating clonotypes from the bulk population.

The CDR3 holds 15 amino acids from the cysteine to the phenylalanine. Only CDR3 DNA remains: 45 bases, in frame from the first base. CDR1 and CDR2 (SGHTA, FQGNSA) derive from the germline V gene. V lost 4 bases and J lost 4 bases; the stretch between them is 17 bases long. This clonotype was sampled from a man aged 25-40 years who received the YFV17D yellow fever vaccine. The sample here was PBMCs, taken on the day of the yellow fever booster vaccination. Here the chain combines TRBV7-2 and TRBJ2-7; the D gene is perhaps TRBD1, on 6 matching bases. The CDR3 reads as follows: CASSSRVVQGYEQYF. The sequence in DNA is TGTGCCAGCAGCTCTAGGGTCGTGCAGGGGTACGAGCAGTACTTC.